This T cell receptor (beta chain) comes out of a study of blood T cell repertoires in COVID-19. Study background: Sites across the United States, Italy and Spain contributed samples from acute and convalescent COVID-19. PBMCs, B-cell-depleted T cells, or T cells provided the cDNA or gDNA that made up the material.

Per the germline V gene, CDR1 is LNHDA and CDR2 is SQIVND (reference sequence). This CDR3 comprises 14 residues. V was pared by 7 bases and J by 6 bases, with 15 bases between. In the source study's methods: Amplification of reference gene primers was used by the study to estimate nucleated cell counts. Sequenced by immunoSEQ multiplex PCR; TCRdb stores in-frame clones only, minus some. V, J and clone size reflect that table, while D and trimming were determined from the DNA. Of approximately 300,000 clones listed, around 90% were seen once; the top ten hold 5% to 7.5%. The gene calls are TRBV19 and TRBJ1-4; D might be TRBD1 (5 bases). The sequenced sample consisted of peripheral blood. The origin of this receptor is a man younger than 35 who had recovered from COVID-19. The CDR3 region is CASTPRTTDEKLFF. Here the CDR3 DNA reads TGTGCCAGTACCCCAAGGACAACGGATGAAAAACTGTTTTTT. Full variable domain (rest looked up from reference TRBV19 and TRBJ1-4): DGGITQSPKYLFRKEGQNVTLSCEQNLNHDAMYWYRQDPGQGLRLIYYSQIVNDFQKGDIAEGYSVSREKKESFPLTVTSAQKNPTAFYLCASTPRTTDEKLFFGSGTQLSVL.